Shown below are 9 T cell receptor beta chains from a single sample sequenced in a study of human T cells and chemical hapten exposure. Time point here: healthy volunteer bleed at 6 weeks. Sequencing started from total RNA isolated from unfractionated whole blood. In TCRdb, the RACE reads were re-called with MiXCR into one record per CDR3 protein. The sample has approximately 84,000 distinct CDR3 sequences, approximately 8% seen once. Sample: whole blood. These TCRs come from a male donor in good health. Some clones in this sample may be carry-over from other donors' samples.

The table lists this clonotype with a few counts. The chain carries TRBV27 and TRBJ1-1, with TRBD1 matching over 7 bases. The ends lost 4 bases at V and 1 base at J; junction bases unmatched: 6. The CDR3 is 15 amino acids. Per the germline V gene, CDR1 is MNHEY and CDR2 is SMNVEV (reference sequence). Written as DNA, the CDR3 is TGTGCCAGCAGTTACGACAGGGCCCCGAACACTGAAGCTTTCTTT. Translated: CASSYDRAPNTEAFF.

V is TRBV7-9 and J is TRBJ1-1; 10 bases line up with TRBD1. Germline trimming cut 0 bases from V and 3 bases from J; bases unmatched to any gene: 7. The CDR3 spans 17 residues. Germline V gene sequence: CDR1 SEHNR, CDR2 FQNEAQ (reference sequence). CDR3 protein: CASSLAWTGGRDTEAFF. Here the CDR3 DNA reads TGTGCCAGCAGCTTAGCCTGGACAGGGGGGCGGGACACTGAAGCTTTCTTT.

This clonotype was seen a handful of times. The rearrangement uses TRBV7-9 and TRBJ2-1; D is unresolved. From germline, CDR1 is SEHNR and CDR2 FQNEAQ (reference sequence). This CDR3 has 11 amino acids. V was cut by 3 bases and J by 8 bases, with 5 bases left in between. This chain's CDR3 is CASSFGDEQFF. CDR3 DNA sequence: TGTGCCAGCAGCTTCGGAGATGAGCAGTTCTTC.

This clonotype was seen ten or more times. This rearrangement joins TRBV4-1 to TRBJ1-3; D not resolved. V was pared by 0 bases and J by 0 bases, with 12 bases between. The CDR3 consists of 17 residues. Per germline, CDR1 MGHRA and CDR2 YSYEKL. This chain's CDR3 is CASSQDDTAFSGNTIYF. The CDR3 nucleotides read TGCGCCAGCAGCCAAGATGATACAGCCTTCTCTGGAAACACCATATATTTT.

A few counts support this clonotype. The CDR3 protein is CASSLASGTYEQYF. DNA of the CDR3: TGCGCCAGCAGCTTGGCCTCGGGGACCTACGAGCAGTACTTC. The rearrangement uses TRBV5-1 and TRBJ2-7, with a possible D match to TRBD2 (5 bases). The V end was cut by 0 bases, the J end by 2 bases, with 9 bases between. In germline, CDR1 is SGHRS, CDR2 YFSETQ. The CDR3 totals 14 residues.

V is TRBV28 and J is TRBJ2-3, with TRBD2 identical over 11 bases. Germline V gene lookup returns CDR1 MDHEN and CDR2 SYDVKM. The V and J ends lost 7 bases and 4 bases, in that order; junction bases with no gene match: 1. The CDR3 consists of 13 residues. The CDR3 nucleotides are TGTGCCAGCAAACTAGCGGGGGCAGATACGCAGTATTTT. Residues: CASKLAGADTQYF.

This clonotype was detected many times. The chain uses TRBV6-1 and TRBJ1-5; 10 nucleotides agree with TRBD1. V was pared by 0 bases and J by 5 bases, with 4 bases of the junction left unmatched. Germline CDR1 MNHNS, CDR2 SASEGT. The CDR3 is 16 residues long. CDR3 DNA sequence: TGTGCCAGCAGTGAAGCGGGGACAGGGGCCGATCAGCCCCAGCATTTT. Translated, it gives CASSEAGTGADQPQHF.

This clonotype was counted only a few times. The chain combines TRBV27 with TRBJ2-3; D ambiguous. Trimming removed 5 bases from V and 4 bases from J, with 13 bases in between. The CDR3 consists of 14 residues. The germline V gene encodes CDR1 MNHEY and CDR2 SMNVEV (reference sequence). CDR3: CASSVLTTADTQYF. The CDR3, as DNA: TGTGCCAGCAGTGTCCTTACGACGGCAGATACGCAGTATTTT.

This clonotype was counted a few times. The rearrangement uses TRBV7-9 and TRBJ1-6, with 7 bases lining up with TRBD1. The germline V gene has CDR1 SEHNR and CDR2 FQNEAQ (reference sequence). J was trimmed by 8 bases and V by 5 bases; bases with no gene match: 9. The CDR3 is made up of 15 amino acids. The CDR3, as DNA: TGTGCCAGCAGCCCCATTGACAGGGAAGATTCACCCCTCCACTTT. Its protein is CASSPIDREDSPLHF. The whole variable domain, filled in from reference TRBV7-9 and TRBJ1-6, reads DTGVSQNPRHKITKRGQNVTFRCDPISEHNRLYWYRQTLGQGPEFLTYFQNEAQLEKSRLLSDRFSAERPKGSFSTLEIQRTEQGDSAMYLCASSPIDREDSPLHFGNGTRLTVT.